These T cell receptor beta chains were read from a single sample in a study of cytomegalovirus exposure and HLA in healthy donors. Sequencing used immunoSEQ multiplex PCR; TCRdb keeps in-frame clones, though not all of them. The data hold 90,000 to 150,000 clones, with 65% to 85% observed a single time. Sequencing was performed on PBMCs. The receptor set was obtained from a middle-aged woman in good health and CMV-seropositive. Both conserved end residues are part of each CDR3. The D gene is left open where the match is weak. Rows give clone size only sometimes, using once, few, many, or a class for an expanded clone.

j_call: TRBJ2-5
v_call: TRBV7-3
d_call: NA
clone_size: NA
cdr3_nt: TGTGCCAGCAGCTCACAAGCAGACTTGGCCCAGTACTTC
cdr3_aa: CASSSQADLAQYF

j_call: TRBJ2-7
v_call: TRBV7-2
d_call: TRBD1
clone_size: NA
cdr3_nt: TGTGCCAGCAGCCGGGACAGGAGCACCACCTACGAGCAGTACTTC
cdr3_aa: CASSRDRSTTYEQYF

j_call: TRBJ1-6
v_call: TRBV4-2
d_call: NA
clone_size: NA
cdr3_nt: TGTGCCAGCAGCCAGGGCAGGGGTGTGAATTCACCCCTCCACTTT
cdr3_aa: CASSQGRGVNSPLHF

j_call: TRBJ1-5
v_call: TRBV13
d_call: NA
clone_size: NA
cdr3_nt: TGTGCCAGCAGCCGTAGCAATCAGCCCCAGCATTTT
cdr3_aa: CASSRSNQPQHF

j_call: TRBJ2-7
v_call: TRBV7-9
d_call: TRBD1
clone_size: NA
cdr3_nt: TGTGCCAGCAGCTTATCCCTAGGGGGGACAGGCGCTTACGAGCAGTACTTC
cdr3_aa: CASSLSLGGTGAYEQYF

j_call: TRBJ2-2
v_call: TRBV9
d_call: TRBD2
clone_size: NA
cdr3_nt: TGTGCCAGCAGCGTGTTACGGGAGGGCACCGGGGAGCTGTTTTTT
cdr3_aa: CASSVLREGTGELFF

j_call: TRBJ1-4
v_call: TRBV4-1
d_call: NA
clone_size: few
cdr3_nt: TGCGCCAGCAGCCGATCCTTGGGGGCCTCTGAAAAACTGTTTTTT
cdr3_aa: CASSRSLGASEKLFF

j_call: TRBJ1-2
v_call: TRBV30
d_call: NA
clone_size: NA
cdr3_nt: TGTGCCTGGAGAGGGGGTAACTATGGCTACACCTTC
cdr3_aa: CAWRGGNYGYTF

j_call: TRBJ2-4
v_call: TRBV19
d_call: NA
clone_size: NA
cdr3_nt: TGTGCCAGTAGCAGACAACTTACCAACATTCAGTACTTC
cdr3_aa: CASSRQLTNIQYF

j_call: TRBJ1-2
v_call: TRBV27
d_call: NA
clone_size: NA
cdr3_nt: TGTGCCAGCGGGGTACAGGGTAACTATGGCTACACCTTC
cdr3_aa: CASGVQGNYGYTF

j_call: TRBJ2-1
v_call: TRBV5-8
d_call: TRBD1
clone_size: NA
cdr3_nt: TGTGCCAGCATATCCGGGACAGGGGACAATGAGCAGTTCTTC
cdr3_aa: CASISGTGDNEQFF

j_call: TRBJ1-1
v_call: TRBV6-5
d_call: NA
clone_size: NA
cdr3_nt: TGTGCCAGCAGTTACTCGAATTATGTGAGTACTGAAGCTTTCTTT
cdr3_aa: CASSYSNYVSTEAFF

j_call: TRBJ1-2
v_call: TRBV2
d_call: TRBD1
clone_size: NA
cdr3_nt: TGTGCCAGCAGTGGGGGACAGGGGGTCGGGGGCTACACCTTC
cdr3_aa: CASSGGQGVGGYTF

j_call: TRBJ2-2
v_call: TRBV6-6
d_call: TRBD2
clone_size: NA
cdr3_nt: TGTGCCAGCAGAACCGGGACTAGCCACACCGGGGAGCTGTTTTTT
cdr3_aa: CASRTGTSHTGELFF

j_call: TRBJ2-3
v_call: TRBV11-2
d_call: NA
clone_size: few
cdr3_nt: TGTGCCAGCAGCCCGGGGACTCGCGCAGATACGCAGTATTTT
cdr3_aa: CASSPGTRADTQYF

j_call: TRBJ2-7
v_call: TRBV2
d_call: TRBD1
clone_size: NA
cdr3_nt: TGTGCCAGCAGTGAGGACAGGGCCTCCTACGAGCAGTACTTC
cdr3_aa: CASSEDRASYEQYF

j_call: TRBJ2-5
v_call: TRBV2
d_call: TRBD2
clone_size: NA
cdr3_nt: TGTGCCAGCGGTCGGGACGGGGGGTTTCGCGAGACCCAGTACTTC
cdr3_aa: CASGRDGGFRETQYF

j_call: TRBJ1-6
v_call: TRBV2
d_call: TRBD1
clone_size: NA
cdr3_nt: TGTGCCAGCAGTACAGGGGAGGACTCACCCCTCCACTTT
cdr3_aa: CASSTGEDSPLHF

j_call: TRBJ2-7
v_call: TRBV27
d_call: TRBD1
clone_size: NA
cdr3_nt: TGTGCCAGCAGTACCATAGGGGGCGGTGGTTACGAGCAGTACTTC
cdr3_aa: CASSTIGGGGYEQYF

j_call: TRBJ2-3
v_call: TRBV5-4
d_call: TRBD1
clone_size: few
cdr3_nt: TGTGCCAGCAGCTGGGACAGGGGTGGAGATACGCAGTATTTT
cdr3_aa: CASSWDRGGDTQYF

j_call: TRBJ1-5
v_call: TRBV21-1
d_call: NA
clone_size: NA
cdr3_nt: TGTGCCAGCAACCTAGGAGGCCCCCTCAACCAGCCCCAGCATTTT
cdr3_aa: CASNLGGPLNQPQHF

j_call: TRBJ1-2
v_call: TRBV7-9
d_call: NA
clone_size: NA
cdr3_nt: TGTGCCAGCAGCCGCGAAGATCTCAACTATGGCTACACCTTC
cdr3_aa: CASSREDLNYGYTF

j_call: TRBJ2-1
v_call: TRBV4-2
d_call: TRBD2
clone_size: NA
cdr3_nt: TGTGCCAGCAGCCAAGATGGGCTAGCGGCAGCATACAATGAGCAGTTCTTC
cdr3_aa: CASSQDGLAAAYNEQFF

j_call: TRBJ2-1
v_call: TRBV9
d_call: TRBD2
clone_size: NA
cdr3_nt: TGTGCCAGCAGCGTCGGGACTAGCGGGGGGGCGGGCAATGAGCAGTTCTTC
cdr3_aa: CASSVGTSGGAGNEQFF

j_call: TRBJ2-3
v_call: TRBV12-5
d_call: NA
clone_size: NA
cdr3_nt: TGTGCTAGTGGTTTGTCCCAGGCAGATACGCAGTATTTT
cdr3_aa: CASGLSQADTQYF

j_call: TRBJ2-7
v_call: TRBV27
d_call: TRBD2
clone_size: NA
cdr3_nt: TGTGCCAGCAGTTTAGGGGCTAGCGGTGACTACGAGCAGTACTTC
cdr3_aa: CASSLGASGDYEQYF

j_call: TRBJ1-1
v_call: TRBV30
d_call: NA
clone_size: NA
cdr3_nt: TGTGCCTGGGGGAAACCGGGACATCGGAACACTGAAGCTTTCTTT
cdr3_aa: CAWGKPGHRNTEAFF

j_call: TRBJ1-2
v_call: TRBV27
d_call: NA
clone_size: NA
cdr3_nt: TGTGCCAGCCGCCCTTGGGCTATCAACTATGGCTACACCTTC
cdr3_aa: CASRPWAINYGYTF

j_call: TRBJ2-7
v_call: TRBV2
d_call: NA
clone_size: NA
cdr3_nt: TGTGCCAGCAGTAGAGAACCCTACGAGCAGTACTTC
cdr3_aa: CASSREPYEQYF

j_call: TRBJ1-4
v_call: TRBV9
d_call: TRBD1
clone_size: NA
cdr3_nt: TGTGCCAGCAGCGCCACAGGGGTTCGGGAAAAACTGTTTTTT
cdr3_aa: CASSATGVREKLFF

j_call: TRBJ2-7
v_call: TRBV7-9
d_call: NA
clone_size: few
cdr3_nt: TGTGCCAGCAGCTTAGCAGCATACGAGCAGTACTTC
cdr3_aa: CASSLAAYEQYF

j_call: TRBJ1-1
v_call: TRBV7-2
d_call: NA
clone_size: NA
cdr3_nt: TGTGCCAGCAGCTTAGCCGGGACAACGACGACTGAAGCTTTCTTT
cdr3_aa: CASSLAGTTTTEAFF

j_call: TRBJ1-6
v_call: TRBV11-1
d_call: NA
clone_size: NA
cdr3_nt: TGTGCCAGGAGGAACCTTAGAAAGTATAATTCACCCCTCCACTTT
cdr3_aa: CARRNLRKYNSPLHF

j_call: TRBJ1-5
v_call: TRBV7-9
d_call: NA
clone_size: NA
cdr3_nt: TGTGCCAGCAGCTTAGTGACAGGTGTCTATAGCAATCAGCCCCAGCATTTT
cdr3_aa: CASSLVTGVYSNQPQHF

j_call: TRBJ1-1
v_call: TRBV28
d_call: TRBD1
clone_size: once
cdr3_nt: TGTGCCAGCAGCATTACAGGGGTGAACACTGAAGCTTTCTTT
cdr3_aa: CASSITGVNTEAFF

j_call: TRBJ1-1
v_call: TRBV28
d_call: NA
clone_size: NA
cdr3_nt: TGTGCCAGCAGGCGGGGGGGTAGCACTGAAGCTTTCTTT
cdr3_aa: CASRRGGSTEAFF

j_call: TRBJ1-1
v_call: TRBV28
d_call: TRBD1
clone_size: NA
cdr3_nt: TGTGCCAGCAGTTTTAGCGGCAGGGGGCGCACTGAAGCTTTCTTT
cdr3_aa: CASSFSGRGRTEAFF

j_call: TRBJ2-1
v_call: TRBV7-8
d_call: TRBD1
clone_size: NA
cdr3_nt: TGTGCCAGCAGCTTAACCCGGACAGGGGACAATTACAATGAGCAGTTCTTC
cdr3_aa: CASSLTRTGDNYNEQFF

j_call: TRBJ1-5
v_call: TRBV9
d_call: NA
clone_size: NA
cdr3_nt: TGTGCCAGCAGCGCATCAGATAAACATAGCAATCAGCCCCAGCATTTT
cdr3_aa: CASSASDKHSNQPQHF

j_call: TRBJ2-6
v_call: TRBV4-3
d_call: NA
clone_size: few
cdr3_nt: TGCGCCAGCAGCCAAGCTGTGTCCTCCTCTGGGGCCAACGTCCTGACTTTC
cdr3_aa: CASSQAVSSSGANVLTF

j_call: TRBJ2-1
v_call: TRBV4-3
d_call: TRBD2
clone_size: NA
cdr3_nt: TGCGCCAGCAGCCAAGATCGCTCTAGCGGAATTTACAATGAGCAGTTCTTC
cdr3_aa: CASSQDRSSGIYNEQFF

j_call: TRBJ1-1
v_call: TRBV6-5
d_call: NA
clone_size: NA
cdr3_nt: TGTGCCAGCAGTTACTCGGCGACAATGAACACTGAAGCTTTCTTT
cdr3_aa: CASSYSATMNTEAFF

j_call: TRBJ2-6
v_call: TRBV30
d_call: NA
clone_size: few
cdr3_nt: TGTGCCTGGAACTCGGGGGTACCCAACGTCCTGACTTTC
cdr3_aa: CAWNSGVPNVLTF

j_call: TRBJ1-2
v_call: TRBV4-3
d_call: NA
clone_size: NA
cdr3_nt: TGCGCCAGCAGCCAAACAGACCACTATGGCTACACCTTC
cdr3_aa: CASSQTDHYGYTF

j_call: TRBJ2-2
v_call: TRBV7-6
d_call: TRBD1
clone_size: NA
cdr3_nt: TGTGCCAGCAGCCCTAGGACAGGGGGGAAGTCGGGGGAGCTGTTTTTT
cdr3_aa: CASSPRTGGKSGELFF

j_call: TRBJ2-2
v_call: TRBV15
d_call: NA
clone_size: NA
cdr3_nt: TGTGCCACCAGCGCAGGAAAGAACACCGGGGAGCTGTTTTTT
cdr3_aa: CATSAGKNTGELFF

j_call: TRBJ2-7
v_call: TRBV6-4
d_call: TRBD2
clone_size: medium-sized
cdr3_nt: TGTGCCAGCAGTGAGCGAGCGGGGGACCCCTACGAGCAGTACTTC
cdr3_aa: CASSERAGDPYEQYF

j_call: TRBJ2-4
v_call: TRBV5-4
d_call: NA
clone_size: NA
cdr3_nt: TGTGCCAGCAGCTTTCAGGGGGCCAAAAACATTCAGTACTTC
cdr3_aa: CASSFQGAKNIQYF